Below, 2 T cell receptor beta chains from the same sample are listed, as sequenced in a study of CD8 T cells in ankylosing spondylitis. Study conclusions and caveats: Apparently characteristic of ankylosing spondylitis blood was a TCR beta motif (eight highly homologous variants).

TCRdb analysed the 5' RACE reads with MiXCR anew, one entry per CDR3 protein. Seen here are about 800,000 distinct CDR3 sequences, roughly 10% observed once, and the top ten hold around 0.51%. No antigen has been identified for these receptors. Source material: blood, either unsorted or a sorted T cell fraction (not recorded which). The receptors come from a male donor with ankylosing spondylitis.

This sequence joins TRBV9 and TRBJ1-1; no definite D call. The CDR3 runs 14 residues. The V end was cut by 1 base, the J end by 3 bases, with 10 bases between. Germline-derived CDR1 and CDR2 are SGDLS and YYNGEE. The chain's CDR3 is CASSVLGFDTEAFF. DNA of the CDR3: TGTGCCAGCAGCGTATTGGGCTTCGACACTGAAGCTTTCTTT.

This clonotype was picked up a small number of times. The V call is TRBV11-2, the J call TRBJ1-2; 9 bases agree with TRBD1. The trim removed 3 bases at V and 3 bases at J, leaving 14 bases unmatched. Germline loops: CDR1 SGHAT, CDR2 FQNNGV. This CDR3 region has 18 residues. The CDR3 protein is CASSFRGTGIGVHYGYTF. CDR3 DNA: TGTGCCAGCAGCTTTCGCGGGACAGGGATTGGGGTCCACTATGGCTACACCTTC.